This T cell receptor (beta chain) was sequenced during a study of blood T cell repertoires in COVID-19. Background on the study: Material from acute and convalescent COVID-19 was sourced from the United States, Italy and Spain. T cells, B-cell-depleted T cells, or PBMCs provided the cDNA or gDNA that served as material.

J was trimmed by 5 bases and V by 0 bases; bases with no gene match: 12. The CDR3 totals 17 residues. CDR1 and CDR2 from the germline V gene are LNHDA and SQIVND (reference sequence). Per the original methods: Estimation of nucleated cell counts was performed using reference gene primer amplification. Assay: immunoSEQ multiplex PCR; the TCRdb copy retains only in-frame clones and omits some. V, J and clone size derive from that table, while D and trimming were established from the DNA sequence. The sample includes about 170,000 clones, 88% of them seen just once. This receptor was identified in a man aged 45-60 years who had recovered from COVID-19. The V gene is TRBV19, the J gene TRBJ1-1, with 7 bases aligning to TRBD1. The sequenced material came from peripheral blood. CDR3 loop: CASSIDLPLTGWTEAFF. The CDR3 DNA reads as TGTGCCAGTAGTATAGACTTGCCCTTGACAGGGTGGACTGAAGCTTTCTTT.